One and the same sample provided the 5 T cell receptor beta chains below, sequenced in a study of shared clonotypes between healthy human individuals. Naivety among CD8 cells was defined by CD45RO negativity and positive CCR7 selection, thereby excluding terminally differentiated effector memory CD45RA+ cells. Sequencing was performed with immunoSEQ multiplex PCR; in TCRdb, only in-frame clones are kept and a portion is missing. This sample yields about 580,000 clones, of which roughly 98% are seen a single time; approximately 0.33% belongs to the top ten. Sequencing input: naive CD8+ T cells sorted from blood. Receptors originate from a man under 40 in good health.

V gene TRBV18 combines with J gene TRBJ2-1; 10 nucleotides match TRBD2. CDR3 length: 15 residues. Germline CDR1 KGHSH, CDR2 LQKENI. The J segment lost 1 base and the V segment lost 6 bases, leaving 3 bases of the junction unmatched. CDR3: CASSLAGESYNEQFF. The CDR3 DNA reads TGTGCCAGCTCTCTAGCGGGAGAATCCTACAATGAGCAGTTCTTC.

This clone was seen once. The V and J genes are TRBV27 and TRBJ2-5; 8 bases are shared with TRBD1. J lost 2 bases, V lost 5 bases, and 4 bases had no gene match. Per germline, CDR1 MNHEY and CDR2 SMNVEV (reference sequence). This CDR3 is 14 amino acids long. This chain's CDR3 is CASSITGGQETQYF. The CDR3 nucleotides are TGTGCCAGCAGTATAACAGGGGGACAAGAGACCCAGTACTTC.

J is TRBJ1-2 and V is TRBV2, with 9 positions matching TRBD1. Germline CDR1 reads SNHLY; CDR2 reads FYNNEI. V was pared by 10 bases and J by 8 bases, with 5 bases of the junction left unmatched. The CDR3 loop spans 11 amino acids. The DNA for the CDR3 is TGTGCCAACAGGGACAGGGAGGGCTACACCTTC. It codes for CANRDREGYTF.

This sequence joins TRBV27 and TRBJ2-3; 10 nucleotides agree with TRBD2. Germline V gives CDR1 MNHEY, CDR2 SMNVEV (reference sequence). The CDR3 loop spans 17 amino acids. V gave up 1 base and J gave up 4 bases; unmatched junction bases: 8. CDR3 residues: CASSLWPDGTSADTQYF. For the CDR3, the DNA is TGTGCCAGCAGTTTATGGCCAGACGGGACTAGCGCAGATACGCAGTATTTT.

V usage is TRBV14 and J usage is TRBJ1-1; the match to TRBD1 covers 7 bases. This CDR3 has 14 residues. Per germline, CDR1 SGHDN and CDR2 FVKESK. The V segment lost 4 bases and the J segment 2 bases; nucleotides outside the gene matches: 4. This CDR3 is CASSLTGFNTEAFF. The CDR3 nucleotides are TGTGCCAGCAGCCTGACAGGGTTCAACACTGAAGCTTTCTTT.